This entry lists 19 T cell receptor beta chains sequenced from one sample in a study of beta chain features in type 1 diabetes (dated by TCRdb to 2016 to 2019). Study-wide findings and limitations: In all four CD4+ subsets, TCRB CDR3 length was moderately but significantly shorter in type 1 diabetes patients.

Library preparation was by the immunoSEQ multiplex PCR assay. The entire isolated RNA was reverse transcribed using the High Capacity cDNA Reverse Transcription Kit, and thus expressed TCRB transcripts were sequenced. In TCRdb, the immuneACCESS table is reduced to in-frame sequences with V and J assigned. These tables do not hold every clone; where another copy was compared, an unresolved V gene accounts for under half, and the others remain unexplained. The sample table holds hundreds of thousands of clones, of which around 15% were seen once. Nearly 0.04% of the sample comes from the top ten. Antigen specificity for these receptors is unknown. Sequenced material: naive CD4+ T cells from blood. Reading the label with the study, this specimen's cell subset or site is: true naive CD4+ T cells. The receptors originated from a young man with type 1 diabetes.

This clone showed up just a few times. The CDR3 here is CASRPRTGAMNTEAFF. CDR3 nucleotide sequence: TGTGCCAGCAGACCCAGGACAGGGGCGATGAACACTGAAGCTTTCTTT. The gene calls are TRBV9 and TRBJ1-1; 9 bases line up with TRBD1. Germline V gene lookup returns CDR1 SGDLS and CDR2 YYNGEE. The CDR3 sequence is 16 residues long. V shed 5 bases, J shed 0 bases, and the junction held 8 bases outside the gene matches. The complete variable domain, with remaining parts taken from reference TRBV9 and TRBJ1-1, reads DSGVTQTPKHLITATGQRVTLRCSPRSGDLSVYWYQQSLDQGLQFLIQYYNGEERAKGNILERFSAQQFPDLHSELNLSSLELGDSALYFCASRPRTGAMNTEAFFGQGTRLTVV.

For this clone: The sample has other DNA sequences that encode this CDR3 too. The chain has TRBV7-2 and TRBJ2-7; D is unresolved. Trimming removed 1 base from V and 0 bases from J, with 1 base in between. This CDR3 contains 12 residues. The germline gives CDR1 SGHTA, CDR2 FQGNSA. CDR3 loop: CASSLGSYEQYF. For the CDR3, the DNA is TGTGCCAGCAGCTTAGGCTCCTACGAGCAGTACTTC.

The rearrangement joins TRBV14 to TRBJ2-5; D is unclear. The CDR3 runs 15 residues. Per germline, CDR1 SGHDN and CDR2 FVKESK. V gave up 2 bases and J gave up 2 bases, with 12 bases separating them. The CDR3 sequence: CASSQSFGGQETQYF. Here the CDR3 DNA reads TGTGCCAGCAGCCAAAGTTTCGGCGGTCAAGAGACCCAGTACTTC.

The chain joins TRBV4-3 to TRBJ1-2; 8 bases agree with TRBD1. The CDR3 spans 17 residues. V trimming: 0 bases; J trimming: 0 bases; junction bases outside the gene matches: 6. Germline V gene data show CDR1 as LGHNA and CDR2 as YSLEER. The CDR3 nucleotides read TGCGCCAGCAGCCAAGATTCCAGGGGGCGATCTAACTATGGCTACACCTTC. This translates into CASSQDSRGRSNYGYTF.

The chain joins TRBV28 to TRBJ1-1; D is undetermined. V lost 6 bases to trimming and J lost 1 base, with 9 bases between them. Germline V gene data show CDR1 as MDHEN and CDR2 as SYDVKM. This CDR3 has 13 residues. CDR3 in DNA: TGTGCCAGCAGCGAGGTGACGAACACTGAAGCTTTCTTT. Encoded protein: CASSEVTNTEAFF.

The gene calls are TRBV30 and TRBJ1-5, with D uncertain. The V end was cut by 1 base, the J end by 4 bases, with 14 bases between. Germline loops: CDR1 GTSNPN, CDR2 SVGIG (reference sequence). This CDR3 is 15 amino acids long. In DNA, the CDR3 is TGTGCCTGGAGTGCCAGCACTCACGGTAATCAGCCCCAGCATTTT. Protein sequence: CAWSASTHGNQPQHF.

A few counts support this clone. The CDR3 is CASSFQGMSNQPQHF. The CDR3 bases are TGCGCCAGCAGCTTCCAGGGGATGAGCAATCAGCCCCAGCATTTT. The rearrangement uses TRBV5-1 and TRBJ1-5; D may be TRBD1 (6 bases). In germline, CDR1 is SGHRS, CDR2 YFSETQ. This CDR3 has 15 amino acids. V was shortened by 2 bases and J by 1 base, with 10 bases between the two germline ends.

This clone was observed a few times. This rearrangement joins TRBV20-1 to TRBJ2-4, with a weak D call TRBD1 (6 bases). The germline CDR1 and CDR2 sequences are DFQATT and SNEGSKA (reference sequence). CDR3 length: 8 amino acids. Trimming left V 7 bases short and J 14 bases short, with 9 bases between. The CDR3 DNA sequence: TGCAGTGTCGAGGGGGAGTACTTC. Translation: CSVEGEYF.

This clone was found a few times. The junction departs from germline at one end; a sequencing error may be responsible. The chain has TRBV4-1 and TRBJ1-2; D is perhaps TRBD1 (6 bases). In germline, CDR1 is MGHRA, CDR2 YSYEKL. The CDR3 runs 11 residues. The chain's CDR3 is CASSQNRVLSF. CDR3 sequence (DNA): TGCGCCAGCAGCCAGAACAGGGTTCTCTCCTTC.

This clone has only a few counts. The chain links TRBV5-1 to TRBJ2-5, with D perhaps TRBD1 or TRBD2 (5 bases each). Germline CDR1 and CDR2: SGHRS and YFSETQ. CDR3 length: 14 residues. Trimming took 0 bases from V and 5 from J, leaving 11 bases between them. For the CDR3, the DNA is TGCGCCAGCAGCTTGGGGTCGGGGCCGGAGACCCAGTACTTC. Protein sequence: CASSLGSGPETQYF.

The V gene is TRBV4-3, the J gene TRBJ2-3; D might be TRBD2 (5 bases). Trimming pared 4 bases from V and 6 bases from J, leaving 11 bases between. This CDR3 is built from 13 residues. The V gene's germline CDR1 is LGHNA and CDR2 YSLEER. The CDR3 nucleotides read TGCGCCAGCAGCCCAGGAACGGGGGATACGCAGTATTTT. Its protein product is CASSPGTGDTQYF.

The J gene is TRBJ1-5, the V gene TRBV7-2; TRBD1 matches 9 bases. V was pared by 0 bases and J by 7 bases, with 4 bases of the junction left unmatched. Germline CDR1 and CDR2: SGHTA and FQGNSA. The CDR3 extends over 15 amino acids. DNA for the CDR3: TGTGCCAGCAGCTTAGCAAGGACAGGGGACCAGCCCCAGCATTTT. Its translation is CASSLARTGDQPQHF.

V is TRBV11-3 and J is TRBJ2-5; D may be TRBD2 (5 bases). The CDR3 covers 13 residues. V was trimmed by 8 bases and J by 1 base, leaving 11 bases between them. Germline CDR1 is SGHNT and CDR2 is YENEEA. The CDR3 region is CASFAGVQETQYF. For the CDR3, the DNA is TGTGCCAGCTTCGCCGGGGTCCAAGAGACCCAGTACTTC.

The CDR3 DNA reads as TGTGCCAGCAGCTTAGCGGGGGGAGGGAACAATCAGCCCCAGCATTTT. This codes for CASSLAGGGNNQPQHF. The V and J genes are TRBV11-2 and TRBJ1-5; D possibly corresponds to TRBD1 (5 bases). Deletions cut 1 base from V and 3 bases from J, with 13 bases between. The CDR3 has 16 amino acids. The germline V gene has CDR1 SGHAT and CDR2 FQNNGV.

In this sample, this clone turned up a few times. V gene TRBV4-3 combines with J gene TRBJ2-3, with TRBD2 identical over 9 bases. CDR1 and CDR2 from the germline V gene are LGHNA and YSLEER. The V segment lost 0 bases and the J segment 6 bases; nucleotides outside the gene matches: 10. The CDR3 runs 17 residues. CDR3 in amino acids: CASSQEIAGDRGDTQYF. DNA for the CDR3: TGCGCCAGCAGCCAAGAAATAGCGGGGGACCGCGGGGATACGCAGTATTTT.

V usage is TRBV7-9 and J usage is TRBJ1-5; no clear D gene. The V and J ends lost 3 bases and 6 bases respectively, with 6 bases between them. This CDR3 is built from 12 residues. Germline CDR1 SEHNR, CDR2 FQNEAQ (reference sequence). The CDR3: CASSFPSQPQHF. The CDR3 nucleotides are TGTGCCAGCAGCTTCCCGAGTCAGCCCCAGCATTTT.

This clone was seen once. This chain joins TRBV19 and TRBJ2-5; D unresolved. The ends were cut back, 3 bases at V and 1 base at J, with 9 bases in the middle. Germline V CDR1 and CDR2: LNHDA, SQIVND (reference sequence). The CDR3 length is 14 residues. The CDR3 nucleotides read TGTGCCAGTAGTATCGCTGGACCCCAAGAGACCCAGTACTTC. It codes for CASSIAGPQETQYF.

This clone was seen more than once but under ten times. The chain recombines TRBV7-2 with TRBJ1-1; D not certain. This CDR3 contains 13 residues. The germline CDR1 and CDR2 sequences are SGHTA and FQGNSA. Trimming took off 3 bases at V and 8 bases at J, with 13 bases between the two ends. The CDR3 coding sequence is TGTGCCAGCAGCTTTGTCTCCGGGGAAGAAGCTTTCTTT. This encodes CASSFVSGEEAFF. The full variable domain, rest sourced from reference TRBV7-2 and TRBJ1-1, is GAGVSQSPSNKVTEKGKDVELRCDPISGHTALYWYRQSLGQGLEFLIYFQGNSAPDKSGLPSDRFSAERTGGSVSTLTIQRTQQEDSAVYLCASSFVSGEEAFFGQGTRLTVV.

This chain joins TRBV27 and TRBJ1-5; D possibly corresponds to TRBD1 (5 bases). The CDR3 runs to 16 residues. CDR1 MNHEY and CDR2 SMNVEV come from the germline V gene (reference sequence). V shed 6 bases and J shed 5 bases, with 20 bases lying between them. The DNA for the CDR3 is TGTGCCAGCAGCCCGACTGCAGGGCGTTGGGATCAGCCCCAGCATTTT. It codes for CASSPTAGRWDQPQHF.